The 20 T cell receptor beta chains presented below share a single source sample, sequenced in a study of shared clonotypes between healthy human individuals. Some clones are missing from TCRdb's copy, which holds only in-frame ones; the method was immunoSEQ multiplex PCR. Of about 380,000 clones listed, roughly 96% are singletons. The sample taken for sequencing was memory CD8+ T cells sorted from blood. Subset meaning: CD45RO+ cells pooled with CCR7-negative TemRA cells. These receptor sequences come from a young man in good health.

The chain joins TRBV15 to TRBJ1-2; TRBD1 might be the D (5 bases). From germline, CDR1 is LNHNV and CDR2 YYDKDF (reference sequence). Trimming pared 1 base from V and 9 bases from J, leaving 12 bases between. This CDR3 region has 13 residues. CDR3 protein: CATSRVQGGSYTF. Written as DNA, the CDR3 is TGTGCCACCAGCAGAGTCCAGGGAGGGAGCTACACCTTC. The variable domain in full, with the rest retrieved from reference TRBV15 and TRBJ1-2, is DAMVIQNPRYQVTQFGKPVTLSCSQTLNHNVMYWYQQKSSQAPKLLFHYYDKDFNNEADTPDNFQSRRPNTSFCFLDIRSPGLGDTAMYLCATSRVQGGSYTFGSGTRLTVV.

The CDR3: CASSQAGTSGRAYEQYF. The DNA of the CDR3 is TGTGCCAGCAGCCAAGCCGGGACTAGCGGGAGGGCCTACGAGCAGTACTTC. The chain carries TRBV4-2 and TRBJ2-7, with 16 bases matching TRBD2. Germline CDR1 reads LGHNA; CDR2 reads YNFKEQ. Trimming at V came to 1 base and at J to 2 bases, leaving 2 bases not matched to a gene. The CDR3 runs 17 residues.

The chain joins TRBV11-2 to TRBJ2-7, with D hard to call. V dropped 0 bases and J dropped 2 bases, with 11 bases sitting between them. The germline V gene has CDR1 SGHAT and CDR2 FQNNGV. This CDR3 region has 15 residues. This chain's CDR3 is CASSLDGGTTYEQYF. DNA of the CDR3: TGTGCCAGCAGCTTAGATGGCGGAACTACCTACGAGCAGTACTTC.

This rearrangement joins TRBV30 to TRBJ1-1; the D is unclear. Germline V lookup: CDR1 GTSNPN, CDR2 SVGIG (reference sequence). This CDR3 contains 11 residues. The ends were cut back, 0 bases at V and 11 bases at J, with 10 bases in the middle. The CDR3 DNA sequence: TGTGCCTGGAGTGTACGAATGGGCGCTTTCTTT. Protein: CAWSVRMGAFF.

The rearrangement uses TRBV30 and TRBJ1-1; TRBD1 aligns across 8 bases. Trimming at V came to 0 bases and at J to 10 bases, leaving 16 bases not matched to a gene. Germline values: CDR1 GTSNPN, CDR2 SVGIG (reference sequence). The CDR3 has 16 residues. CDR3 region: CAWSVGGLDRDVAAFF. The DNA of the CDR3 is TGTGCCTGGAGTGTAGGGGGCCTGGACAGGGACGTTGCAGCTTTCTTT.

The chain is built from TRBV19 and TRBJ2-3, with D uncertain. Trimming pared 5 bases from V and 0 bases from J, leaving 6 bases between. The CDR3 sequence is 13 residues long. Germline CDR1 reads LNHDA; CDR2 reads SQIVND (reference sequence). The CDR3 is CASSAPSTDTQYF. CDR3 DNA: TGTGCCAGTAGTGCCCCTAGCACAGATACGCAGTATTTT.

The chain combines TRBV19 with TRBJ2-5; TRBD2 matches at 8 bases. Germline CDR1 and CDR2: LNHDA and SQIVND (reference sequence). This CDR3 spans 15 amino acids. After removal of 4 bases from V and 3 bases from J, the junction contained 7 bases not matched to a gene. CDR3 in amino acids: CASSREAGEEETQYF. The DNA for the CDR3 is TGTGCCAGTAGTAGAGAAGCGGGAGAGGAAGAGACCCAGTACTTC. Drawing the rest from reference TRBV19 and TRBJ2-5, the complete variable domain is DGGITQSPKYLFRKEGQNVTLSCEQNLNHDAMYWYRQDPGQGLRLIYYSQIVNDFQKGDIAEGYSVSREKKESFPLTVTSAQKNPTAFYLCASSREAGEEETQYFGPGTRLLVL.

This sequence joins TRBV30 and TRBJ2-5; D is unclear. CDR3 length equals 12 residues. Trimming took 0 bases from V and 3 from J, leaving 5 bases between them. Germline V lookup: CDR1 GTSNPN, CDR2 SVGIG (reference sequence). The CDR3 bases are TGTGCCTGGAGTGTCGCCGAAGAGACCCAGTACTTC. Translating it yields CAWSVAEETQYF.

V and J are TRBV15 and TRBJ2-7; 8 bases match TRBD2. CDR1 and CDR2 (germline): LNHNV, YYDKDF (reference sequence). Trimming at V came to 0 bases and at J to 0 bases, leaving 7 bases not matched to a gene. The CDR3 is 17 amino acids. For the CDR3, the DNA is TGTGCCACCAGCAGAGATATAGGCCTAGCGGGCTCCTACGAGCAGTACTTC. This encodes CATSRDIGLAGSYEQYF.

The rearrangement links TRBV20-1 to TRBJ2-7; D is uncertain. The CDR3 is 11 residues long. Germline loops: CDR1 DFQATT, CDR2 SNEGSKA (reference sequence). V was clipped by 0 bases and J by 3 bases, with 3 bases between them. The CDR3: CSARDGYEQYF. CDR3 DNA sequence: TGCAGTGCTAGAGATGGCTACGAGCAGTACTTC.

The chain recombines TRBV29-1 with TRBJ2-1; perhaps TRBD2 as D (6 bases). V was trimmed by 5 bases and J by 5 bases, leaving 13 bases between them. The CDR3 sequence is 13 residues long. Per germline, CDR1 SQVTM and CDR2 ANQGSEA. The CDR3 here is CSVPASAHNEQFF. For the CDR3, the DNA is TGCAGCGTTCCGGCTAGCGCCCACAATGAGCAGTTCTTC.

The chain employs TRBV7-9 and TRBJ2-1, with 7 bases aligning to TRBD2. Germline values: CDR1 SEHNR, CDR2 FQNEAQ (reference sequence). The CDR3 runs 19 residues. J gave up 4 bases and V 7 bases, and 22 bases lay outside the gene matches. CDR3 region: CASTSRPTSLAGAYNEQFF. The CDR3 DNA reads TGTGCCAGCACCTCCCGACCTACTAGTTTGGCGGGAGCGTACAATGAGCAGTTCTTC.

V and J are TRBV2 and TRBJ1-4; 7 bases are shared with TRBD1. CDR3 length: 15 amino acids. The V segment lost 6 bases and the J segment 5 bases; nucleotides outside the gene matches: 9. CDR1 is SNHLY, CDR2 FYNNEI, per germline. The CDR3 DNA is TGTGCCAGCAGGGACCGGGACAGACGCAATGAAAAACTGTTTTTT. This gives the protein CASRDRDRRNEKLFF.

The chain uses TRBV7-8 and TRBJ2-5; D unclear. This CDR3 region has 15 residues. Germline V gene sequence: CDR1 SGHVS, CDR2 FQNEAQ. The V gene lost 0 bases and the J gene lost 3 bases, with 11 bases spanning the gap. CDR3: CASSLARTPKETQYF. CDR3 in DNA: TGTGCCAGCAGCTTAGCTCGGACCCCGAAAGAGACCCAGTACTTC. The whole variable domain, filled in from reference TRBV7-8 and TRBJ2-5, reads GAGVSQSPRYKVAKRGQDVALRCDPISGHVSLFWYQQALGQGPEFLTYFQNEAQLDKSGLPSDRFFAERPEGSVSTLKIQRTQQEDSAVYLCASSLARTPKETQYFGPGTRLLVL.

The CDR3 reads CASSSDSSGNYGYTF. The CDR3 nucleotides read TGTGCCAGCAGCTCGGACTCTTCCGGGAACTATGGCTACACCTTC. The chain couples TRBV5-8 to TRBJ1-2; D uncertain. This CDR3 is 15 amino acids long. Germline V CDR1 and CDR2: SGHTS, YDEGEE. Deletions cut 3 bases from V and 2 bases from J, with 14 bases between.

The V gene is TRBV27, the J gene TRBJ2-3; 10 positions agree with TRBD2. CDR3 length: 15 residues. The V segment lost 5 bases and the J segment 6 bases; nucleotides outside the gene matches: 8. Per the germline V gene, CDR1 is MNHEY and CDR2 is SMNVEV (reference sequence). The CDR3 DNA sequence: TGTGCCAGCAGTCCCCTAGCGGGAGTCGTTGATACGCAGTATTTT. Its protein is CASSPLAGVVDTQYF.

The chain couples TRBV7-7 to TRBJ2-6; D unresolved. The germline V gene encodes CDR1 SSHAT and CDR2 FNYEAQ (reference sequence). V lost 5 bases and J 5 bases, leaving 22 bases between the germline ends. The CDR3 is 18 residues long. CDR3 nucleotide sequence: TGTGCCAGCAGCATATTTATAAGGCCACAAAGTCGGGCCAACGTCCTGACTTTC. Translating gives CASSIFIRPQSRANVLTF.

This chain joins TRBV28 and TRBJ2-7, with D maybe TRBD2 (5 bases). From germline, CDR1 is MDHEN and CDR2 SYDVKM. This CDR3 has 17 residues. Trimming removed 2 bases at V and 5 bases at J, with 22 bases between. CDR3 amino acids: CASSLVAWGASFHEQYF. Here the CDR3 DNA reads TGTGCCAGCAGTTTAGTTGCTTGGGGAGCCTCTTTTCACGAGCAGTACTTC. The whole variable domain, remainder taken from reference TRBV28 and TRBJ2-7, is DVKVTQSSRYLVKRTGEKVFLECVQDMDHENMFWYRQDPGLGLRLIYFSYDVKMKEKGDIPEGYSVSREKKERFSLILESASTNQTSMYLCASSLVAWGASFHEQYFGPGTRLTVT.

The chain uses TRBV11-3 and TRBJ2-3; D not resolved. V was trimmed by 5 bases and J by 4 bases, leaving 10 bases between them. CDR1 and CDR2 (germline): SGHNT, YENEEA. This CDR3 region has 13 residues. CDR3 in DNA: TGTGCCAGCAGCAGAGAGCGCGCAGATACGCAGTATTTT. Residues: CASSRERADTQYF.

This rearrangement joins TRBV25-1 to TRBJ1-1; D not certain. Germline values: CDR1 MGHDK, CDR2 SYGVNS. V lost 4 bases and J lost 8, with 8 bases in between. CDR3 length: 11 residues. The CDR3, as DNA: TGTGCCAGCAGTGGAGTCCACGAAGCTTTCTTT. This encodes CASSGVHEAFF.